Reported below is one TCR beta chain. This clone showed up many times. Which antigen it targets is not known. No base quality values were provided; no much bigger clone lies one nucleotide off. The cohort was made up of 500 to 850 healthy bone marrow donors. At the time of sampling, every cohort member was nominally healthy, though immune exposures that went unrecorded were likely present. The donor was CMV seropositive and belonged to the group of 250 to 350 seropositive cohort members. Every donor gave a peripheral blood sample, and the peripheral blood mononuclear cells from that sample were used for TCR beta sequencing. The Qiagen DNeasy Blood Extraction Kit was used to extract genomic DNA from the blood cell samples. These data originate in a study of cytomegalovirus exposure and HLA in healthy donors (dated by TCRdb to about 2017). General notes on the study: An earlier analysis of about 530 of the donors reported approximately 300 Gb of sequence data and 95 million to 130 million unique TCR beta sequences obtained from roughly 180 million T cells. The genetic ancestry cluster associated with self-reported Caucasian donors included about 81% of the roughly 360 genotyped donors. Because of strong linkage in the cohort, five DR-DQ haplotypes were treated as single units for association and clustering. Donor age, sex, ethnicity and CMV serostatus were compiled together with the repertoire data. To predict cytomegalovirus infection status, the study brought together high-throughput TCR immunosequencing, statistical association of individual TCRs with disease status, and machine learning. The study aimed to test whether cataloging public T cell receptors could reveal signatures of past pathogen exposure. Class I and class II HLA loci were covered by the typing at four-digit resolution. The number of donors typed differed by locus, with 629-630 for A, B, C, DRB1 and DQB1, roughly 550 for DQA1, some 570 for DPA1, and some 450 for DPB1. A later analysis re-examined previously published TCR beta repertoires from over 500 donors and added high-resolution HLA genotyping to investigate patterns of TCR occurrence. Roughly 300 gigabases of sequencing data and about 92 million unique TCR sequences made up an early release that covered 500 to 700 HLA-typed donors. Rather than using new phenotypic data, the later analysis identified candidate immune exposures from TCR beta sequences and from how often those sequences occurred across donors. All discovery cohort repertoires had been generated using a single sequencing platform. A separate validation cohort of 100 to 150 different subjects was used in addition to the approximately 700-subject first cohort. Among around 400 genotyped donors of the cohort, an average of about 220,000 unique TCR beta nucleotide sequences was sequenced per donor, of which about 19% were non-productive. An earlier analysis of around 540 of the donors applied high-throughput TCR beta sequencing to assess whether each TCR beta V gene segment acted as functional or pseudogenic. Using immunosequencing, the study profiled T cell repertoires from 666 subjects and related those repertoires to cytomegalovirus serostatus. Genome-wide SNP genotypes for about 65% of the 666 donors were used in a later genetic analysis, which treated that subset as a discovery cohort.

Libraries were constructed by the immunoSEQ multiplex PCR assay. The multiplex PCR relied on a mix of 60 forward primers for TCR Vbeta segments and 13 reverse primers for TCR Jbeta segments. The CDR3 region of rearranged TCR beta genes was amplified from genomic DNA by a multiplex PCR assay. The Illumina HiSeq System was used to sequence the amplified TCR beta libraries as 87-base-pair reads. The paper's processing steps were these. Across the 670 or so repertoires, a later analysis counted 75 million to 90 million unique TCR beta chains, around 11 million of which were shared by at least two donors. Raw reads were error-corrected and collapsed into unique sequences with a nearest-neighbor algorithm that merged closely related sequences to remove PCR and sequencing errors. Alignment of CDR3 sequences to IMGT reference sequences was used to assign V, D and J gene segments. Each retained sequence needed at least a six-nucleotide match to both a V gene segment and a J gene segment. Rearrangements were classified as productive when the CDR3 lacked stop codons and remained in frame with V and J, and all other rearrangements were classified as non-productive. Following IMGT convention, CDR3 was defined as the stretch from the second conserved V-encoded cysteine to the conserved J-encoded phenylalanine. The earlier analysis of about 620 of the donors excluded sequences that lacked an unambiguous match to a single V gene segment. An earlier analysis of several hundred of the donors called V segments functional above 56.7% productive rearrangements and segregating when the between-donor standard deviation exceeded 5%. A statistical classification framework was built for diagnosing cytomegalovirus status from the catalog of TCR beta chain sequences. In a later analysis, V and J genes were assigned by comparing TCR nucleotide sequences against IMGT/GENE-DB human TR gene sequences. Using the TCRdist pipeline, a later analysis assigned CDR3 sequences along with most-parsimonious VDJ recombination scenarios. A later analysis defined each TCR beta chain by its CDR3 amino acid sequence plus V-gene family, and excluded reads lacking a unique V-gene family. As a way to deal with suspected cross-contamination and a sequencing artifact, a later analysis dropped hundreds of nucleotide sequences that were highly shared and had low generation probability. A later analysis calculated a clonal expansion index for each public chain from normalized within-repertoire ranks of inferred template counts. In a later analysis, generation probabilities were computed using a VDJ recombination model fitted to out-of-frame rearrangements, and the results were checked against IGoR. In a later analysis, hypergeometric tests were used to score TCR-TCR, TCR-HLA and TCR-CMV co-occurrence, with a repertoire-size bias correction applied to TCR pairs. To estimate false discovery rates, a later analysis permuted the HLA or CMV assignments 20 times. In a later analysis, co-occurring TCRs were grouped with DBSCAN, and TCRdist sequence similarity was added when clustering was performed within HLA-allele-positive subsets. Repertoires with fewer than 30,000 or more than 120,000 public chains, plus five repertoires with anomalous nucleotide sharing, were excluded from co-occurrence clustering. What TCRdb holds here is the immuneACCESS table cut down to in-frame rearrangements. Part of the clones is not present; checked against another copy, under half of the missing clones reflect an unresolved V gene, and the others are unexplained. V and J calls plus clone size are reproduced from that table; the DNA served to infer D and trimming. A total of around 100,000 clones appear in this sample, 76% of them only once. Over 4.5% of the sample comes from the top ten.

V and J are trimmed by 2 bases and 7 bases, and the gene matches miss 5 bases of the junction. From the cysteine up to the phenylalanine, the CDR3 has a length of 13 residues. CDR3 DNA only is kept here, 39 bases in frame from base 1. CDR1 and CDR2 (MDHEN, SYDVKM) derive from the germline V gene. Results and caveats for the whole study, not just this receptor: In vitro tests confirmed that a few of the cytomegalovirus-associated TCR beta chains recognize cytomegalovirus antigens. Most TCR sequences were seen in very few donors, while some public TCRs were found in many individuals. An association between a missense DCLRE1C variant and V-gene and J-gene trimming of TCR beta chains was found in a later genetic analysis and replicated in an independent cohort. HLA typing was unavailable for some donors at each locus, so association tests used only the typed subset. CMV serostatus was the only immune exposure information available for the cohort. In a later analysis, several top co-occurrence clusters were reported to appear linked to parvovirus B19, influenza, CMV and Epstein-Barr virus. Linkage disequilibrium might explain the correlated functional status among segregating V segments, but an unknown experimental factor could not be excluded. Compared with the 666-donor mean, donors in an Asian-associated ancestry cluster had fewer N-insertions in productive TCRs, according to a later genetic analysis. Because counts were too low, 15 or so rarely observed V segments, including chromosome 9 orphons, were excluded from the earlier analysis of 500 to 700 of the donors. Only TCR beta chains were sequenced in this cohort, and the absence of alpha or paired-chain data limited detectable features. In a later analysis, HLA-associated TCR beta chains showed more clonal expansion and lower generation probabilities than non-associated chains that were equally common. According to the authors, the approach could potentially be generalized to other disease states and immunological phenotypes. A further reported finding was that TCR beta sequences accurately predicted the HLA-A and HLA-B alleles for most subjects in the first cohort. The classifier was reported to diagnose cytomegalovirus status with high specificity and sensitivity in both the original and validation cohorts. Some IMGT-functional V segments, including TRBV6-2 and TRBV6-3, could not be distinguished by the 87-base-pair reads and were therefore excluded. Presence/absence analyses assumed roughly uniform sequencing depth across donors, an assumption that may not hold. A later analysis associated about 17,000 TCR beta sequences with specific HLA alleles at a false discovery rate of 0.05. In an earlier analysis of roughly 560 of the donors, most TCR beta V segments were observed in productive rearrangements about 90% or about 30% of the time, broadly matching IMGT annotations. A total of about 150 TCR beta chains were listed by the study as associated with cytomegalovirus. Assigning TCR associations to individual alleles was difficult when HLA alleles, especially DR and DQ, strongly co-occurred. In a later analysis, the rate of TCR association differed among HLA loci, with DRB1 alleles having the most associated TCRs and HLA-C alleles having the fewest. In a later analysis, most CMV-associated TCR beta chains were found to appear HLA-restricted, with HLA associations seemingly driven largely by CMV exposure. A cluster of highly shared sequence variants was judged likely to represent a technical artifact of the sequencing pipeline.

Material: PBMCs. The rearranged chain carries TRBV28 and TRBJ2-7, with TRBD2 matching 7 junction bases. This sequence was found in a woman between 18 and 29 years old in good health and CMV-seropositive. Here the CDR3 is given as CASSLELAREQYF. Read as DNA, the sequence is TGTGCCAGCAGTTTAGAACTAGCGCGGGAGCAGTACTTC.